The 27 T cell receptor beta chains below all came from one sample that was sequenced in a study of beta chain features in type 1 diabetes. Of the isolated RNA, all was reverse transcribed, and so the sequenced material was expressed TCRB transcripts. Profiling relied on immunoSEQ multiplex PCR, and the TCRdb table lists in-frame clones only, not all of them. The sample consists of 120,000 to 150,000 clones, nearly 50% of them appearing once. The sample taken for sequencing was Tregs from blood. The receptors derive from a man aged 18 to 29 in good health.

The chain couples TRBV7-9 to TRBJ2-1; 9 nucleotides agree with TRBD2. Trimming took 6 bases from V and 0 from J; bases not matched to a gene: 12. CDR1 and CDR2 from the germline V gene are SEHNR and FQNEAQ (reference sequence). The CDR3 runs 18 residues. CDR3 sequence: CASRIVGGRVSSYNEQFF. In DNA, the CDR3 is TGTGCCAGCAGGATCGTAGGCGGGAGGGTTAGCTCCTACAATGAGCAGTTCTTC.

V and J are TRBV7-9 and TRBJ2-1; no definite D call. Per the germline V gene, CDR1 is SEHNR and CDR2 is FQNEAQ (reference sequence). The CDR3 runs 15 residues. Deletions cut 5 bases from V and 4 bases from J, with 15 bases between. The CDR3 spells CASSPPSARYNEQFF. DNA for the CDR3: TGTGCCAGCAGCCCACCCTCGGCTAGATACAATGAGCAGTTCTTC.

This rearrangement joins TRBV6-5 to TRBJ2-4, with 7 bases identical to TRBD2. Trimming at V came to 8 bases and at J to 6 bases, leaving 1 base not matched to a gene. Germline V gene sequence: CDR1 MNHEY, CDR2 SVGAGI. This CDR3 contains 11 residues. CDR3 amino acids: CASGRGNIQYF. The CDR3 bases are TGTGCCAGCGGGAGGGGAAACATTCAGTACTTC.

The chain has TRBV28 and TRBJ1-5; perhaps TRBD1 as D (6 bases). Germline V gene data show CDR1 as MDHEN and CDR2 as SYDVKM. V gave up 3 bases and J gave up 6 bases, with 15 bases separating them. The CDR3 extends over 15 amino acids. The CDR3 nucleotides are TGTGCCAGCAGTTTCGGGGGGCCTATCGGTCAGCCCCAGCATTTT. Translated, it gives CASSFGGPIGQPQHF.

The J gene is TRBJ2-1, the V gene TRBV7-9; D is possibly TRBD1 (6 bases). CDR1 SEHNR and CDR2 FQNEAQ come from the germline V gene (reference sequence). The CDR3 is 13 amino acids. V lost 8 bases, J lost 8 bases, and 16 bases lay in between. This CDR3 reads CASVLGAGDEQFF. The CDR3 DNA reads as TGTGCCAGCGTGCTGGGGGCCGGGGATGAGCAGTTCTTC.

This chain links TRBV4-2 with TRBJ2-1; 12 nucleotides align to TRBD2. Germline V gene lookup returns CDR1 LGHNA and CDR2 YNFKEQ. Trimming took 3 bases from V and 7 from J; bases not matched to a gene: 4. This CDR3 is built from 15 residues. The CDR3 here is CASSHPGTSGNEQFF. The CDR3 coding sequence is TGTGCCAGCAGCCATCCCGGGACTAGCGGGAATGAGCAGTTCTTC.

The V and J genes are TRBV10-3 and TRBJ1-5; D unclear. Germline V lookup: CDR1 ENHRY, CDR2 SYGVKD. CDR3 length equals 14 residues. V lost 2 bases to trimming and J lost 7 bases, with 12 bases between them. In DNA, the CDR3 is TGTGCCATCAGTGAGGGAAAGAGGCGACAGCCCCAGCATTTT. Translating gives CAISEGKRRQPQHF.

The chain uses TRBV4-3 and TRBJ1-1; 9 bases agree with TRBD1. V lost 3 bases, J lost 13 bases, and 12 bases stayed unmatched. The CDR3 has 14 residues. Per the germline V gene, CDR1 is LGHNA and CDR2 is YSLEER. This CDR3 reads CASSHPRRGQGVFF. For the CDR3, the DNA is TGCGCCAGCAGCCACCCAAGGCGGGGACAGGGTGTTTTCTTT.

This clone has just one count. The chain uses TRBV5-1 and TRBJ1-1; D might be TRBD1 (6 bases). The CDR3 is 15 amino acids. Germline values: CDR1 SGHRS, CDR2 YFSETQ. Trimming removed 4 bases from V and 5 bases from J, with 18 bases in between. CDR3 coding DNA: TGCGCCAGCAGCATTTGGACAGATCGAGGGACTGAAGCTTTCTTT. It encodes CASSIWTDRGTEAFF.

The rearrangement joins TRBV6-1 to TRBJ2-5; perhaps TRBD1 as D (5 bases). Trimming shortened V by 5 bases and J by 5 bases, and 18 bases separated the two germline ends. Germline V CDR1 and CDR2: MNHNS, SASEGT. The CDR3 is made up of 15 amino acids. The CDR3 here is CASSFQLDTAETQYF. The DNA for the CDR3 is TGTGCCAGCAGTTTCCAACTGGACACGGCGGAGACCCAGTACTTC.

The chain employs TRBV18 and TRBJ2-7, with TRBD1 matching over 10 bases. J lost 6 bases, V lost 5 bases, and 1 base had no gene match. Looked up from germline, CDR1 is KGHSH and CDR2 is LQKENI. The CDR3 length is 12 residues. This CDR3 reads CASSWTGGEQYF. Written as DNA, the CDR3 is TGTGCCAGCTCATGGACAGGGGGCGAGCAGTACTTC.

J is TRBJ2-1 and V is TRBV7-3; D unclear. The CDR3 spans 13 residues. Germline V gene data show CDR1 as SGHTA and CDR2 as FQGTGA. V was cut by 1 base and J by 7 bases, with 8 bases left in between. In nucleotides, the CDR3 is TGTGCCAGCAGCTTAAGAATGGCTAATGAGCAGTTCTTC. It translates to CASSLRMANEQFF.

V usage is TRBV18 and J usage is TRBJ1-3, with D unclear. CDR1 is KGHSH and CDR2 is LQKENI in the germline V gene. Deletions cut 3 bases from V and 2 bases from J, with 11 bases between. The CDR3 spans 15 residues. The CDR3 loop is CASSPAAGAGNTIYF. The CDR3 DNA follows: TGTGCCAGCTCACCCGCGGCGGGTGCTGGAAACACCATATATTTT.

This rearrangement joins TRBV15 to TRBJ1-3; TRBD1 agrees at 7 bases. Germline V gene sequence: CDR1 LNHNV, CDR2 YYDKDF (reference sequence). V trimming: 0 bases; J trimming: 0 bases; junction bases outside the gene matches: 5. CDR3 size: 17 residues. As DNA, the CDR3 is TGTGCCACCAGCAGAGATTGGGACAGCTTCTCTGGAAACACCATATATTTT. Translating gives CATSRDWDSFSGNTIYF.

The chain recombines TRBV6-4 with TRBJ1-1; D is undetermined. The germline V and J ends were trimmed by 6 bases and 2 bases, with 13 bases remaining between them. This CDR3 has 14 residues. Germline lookup yields CDR1 MRHNA and CDR2 SNTAGT. CDR3 protein: CASRETDFNTEAFF. Written as DNA, the CDR3 is TGTGCCAGCAGAGAAACAGATTTTAACACTGAAGCTTTCTTT.

The V call is TRBV2, the J call TRBJ2-2; D is uncertain. From germline, CDR1 is SNHLY and CDR2 FYNNEI. This CDR3 spans 14 amino acids. The V and J ends lost 7 bases and 1 base respectively, with 10 bases between them. CDR3 nucleotide sequence: TGTGCCAGCACTTCGCCAGTGAACACCGGGGAGCTGTTTTTT. It yields the protein CASTSPVNTGELFF. The full variable domain, with the rest looked up from reference TRBV2 and TRBJ2-2, is EPEVTQTPSHQVTQMGQEVILRCVPISNHLYFYWYRQILGQKVEFLVSFYNNEISEKSEIFDDQFSVERPDGSNFTLKIRSTKLEDSAMYFCASTSPVNTGELFFGEGSRLTVL.

This clone was found once. The chain combines TRBV29-1 with TRBJ1-1, with D tentatively TRBD1 (5 bases). This CDR3 spans 12 amino acids. V was pared by 7 bases and J by 4 bases, with 13 bases between. Germline values: CDR1 SQVTM, CDR2 ANQGSEA. In nucleotides, the CDR3 is TGCAGCGCCGAAAACAGGATCACTGAAGCTTTCTTT. This translates into CSAENRITEAFF. Full variable domain (outside the CDR3, taken from reference TRBV29-1 and TRBJ1-1): SAVISQKPSRDICQRGTSLTIQCQVDSQVTMMFWYRQQPGQSLTLIATANQGSEATYESGFVIDKFPISRPNLTFSTLTVSNMSPEDSSIYLCSAENRITEAFFGQGTRLTVV.

V and J are TRBV7-2 and TRBJ2-7, with 8 nucleotides matching TRBD2. CDR1 and CDR2 from the germline V gene are SGHTA and FQGNSA. The ends lost 3 bases at V and 0 bases at J; junction bases unmatched: 4. CDR3 length: 15 residues. The CDR3 region has the DNA TGTGCCAGCAGCTTTAGCGGGATAAGCTCCTACGAGCAGTACTTC. This gives the protein CASSFSGISSYEQYF.

This clone was seen only a few times. The chain has TRBV7-2 and TRBJ2-7; 7 nucleotides agree with TRBD1. There are 15 residues in the CDR3. V lost 1 base, J lost 2 bases, and 5 bases stayed unmatched. CDR1 and CDR2 (germline): SGHTA, FQGNSA. CDR3 sequence: CASSLVRGRTYEQYF. CDR3 DNA: TGTGCCAGCAGCTTAGTAAGGGGGCGTACCTACGAGCAGTACTTC.

The chain combines TRBV21-1 with TRBJ2-7; the table assigns TRBD2, which was not confirmed against the DNA. TRBV21-1 is deemed a pseudogene. The CDR3 contains 17 residues. The CDR3 DNA follows: TGTGCCAGCAGCAAAGCTATGGGGCGGGGCTCGACCTACGAGCAGTACTTC. Translated, it gives CASSKAMGRGSTYEQYF.

The chain combines TRBV10-3 with TRBJ1-6; 9 positions agree with TRBD1. From germline, CDR1 is ENHRY and CDR2 SYGVKD. V was pared by 3 bases and J by 5 bases, with 14 bases of the junction left unmatched. The CDR3 consists of 19 residues. CDR3 DNA: TGTGCCATCAGTGAATACAGGGGGCTGAGGGTTTCGGATAATTCACCCCTCCACTTT. It encodes CAISEYRGLRVSDNSPLHF.

The chain recombines TRBV10-3 with TRBJ1-2; 10 bases are a match to TRBD1. The CDR3 is made up of 15 amino acids. The V and J ends lost 6 bases and 3 bases, in that order; junction bases with no gene match: 7. The germline V gene has CDR1 ENHRY and CDR2 SYGVKD. The CDR3 coding sequence is TGTGCCATCAGGCCCGGGACAGGGGCCGACTATGGCTACACCTTC. Amino acid sequence: CAIRPGTGADYGYTF.

The V gene is TRBV5-4, the J gene TRBJ1-1, with D maybe TRBD1 (6 bases). CDR3 length: 14 residues. The germline CDR1 and CDR2 sequences are SGHNT and YYREEE (reference sequence). V lost 4 bases and J lost 7, with 17 bases in between. The DNA of the CDR3 is TGTGCCAGCAGCGCTTCCGGGACAATTGGTGAAGCTTTCTTT. Translating gives CASSASGTIGEAFF. The complete variable domain, with remaining parts taken from reference TRBV5-4 and TRBJ1-1, reads ETGVTQSPTHLIKTRGQQVTLRCSSQSGHNTVSWYQQALGQGPQFIFQYYREEENGRGNFPPRFSGLQFPNYSSELNVNALELDDSALYLCASSASGTIGEAFFGQGTRLTVV.

The chain joins TRBV30 to TRBJ2-2; 7 nucleotides match TRBD1. The CDR3 is made up of 13 amino acids. V shed 5 bases, J shed 2 bases, and the junction held 2 bases outside the gene matches. Germline V lookup: CDR1 GTSNPN, CDR2 SVGIG (reference sequence). In nucleotides, the CDR3 is TGTGCCTGGGACAGGGACAACACCGGGGAGCTGTTTTTT. Translated, it gives CAWDRDNTGELFF.

The chain carries TRBV4-1 and TRBJ1-1; D is possibly TRBD1 (5 bases). The CDR3 has 16 residues. Trimming removed 1 base from V and 6 bases from J, with 18 bases in between. Looked up from germline, CDR1 is MGHRA and CDR2 is YSYEKL. The CDR3 region has the DNA TGCGCCAGCAGCCAAGGACCCGGAGGGACGATACCTGAAGCTTTCTTT. Its protein product is CASSQGPGGTIPEAFF.

This clone was detected only a few times. This chain uses TRBV7-2 with TRBJ2-1, with TRBD2 matching 12 bases. V shed 1 base and J 6 bases; nucleotides not matched to a gene: 4. Germline V gives CDR1 SGHTA, CDR2 FQGNSA. CDR3 length: 16 amino acids. The CDR3 DNA sequence: TGTGCCAGCAGCTTAGATCTAGCGGGAGGGATCAATGAGCAGTTCTTC. Translating gives CASSLDLAGGINEQFF.

The chain combines TRBV10-3 with TRBJ1-2, with a weak D call TRBD1 (6 bases). The CDR3 is 17 amino acids. V lost 0 bases and J lost 3, with 17 bases in between. Germline V gene data show CDR1 as ENHRY and CDR2 as SYGVKD. CDR3 sequence (DNA): TGTGCCATCAGTGAGTCGGCCAGGGGATGGTCGGACTATGGCTACACCTTC. Encoded protein: CAISESARGWSDYGYTF.